A single TCR beta chain is shown here with its context. This record comes from a study of control samples from healthy donors and cancer patients. Generated by immunoSEQ multiplex PCR, the TCRdb table keeps only in-frame clones and is missing some. This sample has about 67,000 clones, with approximately 87% found just once. V lost 7 bases and J lost 0; bases outside the gene matches: 6. CDR3 length equals 14 residues. Germline CDR1 is SGHNT and CDR2 is YYREEE (reference sequence). The sequence was collected from a woman aged 50 to 60 with head and neck cancer. The material sequenced was PBMCs. The J gene is TRBJ1-2, the V gene TRBV5-4; TRBD1 matches at 7 bases. CDR3 nucleotide sequence: TGTGCCAGCCGTCAGGGGACAGCTAACTATGGCTACACCTTC. This encodes CASRQGTANYGYTF.